This TCR beta chain comes out of a study of T-cell memory formation after mild COVID-19. For the study at large: The TCR clusters were mostly specific to one donor.

TCRdb passed the 5' RACE reads through MiXCR, listing each CDR3 protein once. Of about 360,000 distinct CDR3 sequences in the sample, roughly 13% were seen once. Note on this clonotype: The antigen is undetermined.

Notes on the study in general: Day 37-peaking second-wave clones had unconfirmed SARS-CoV-2 specificity. Clones shrinking between day 15 and 85 showed a balanced CD4/CD8 split, and those that grew later tilted toward CD4+.

The CDR3 length is 16 residues. V shed 3 bases and J shed 3 bases, with 16 bases lying between them. V usage is TRBV12-3 or TRBV12-4 and J usage is TRBJ2-3; perhaps TRBD1 as D (5 bases). The sequence derives from a man in his late teens or twenties who had mild COVID-19 (a few samples of this study predate the infection). Cell type and time point are not known. Sequencing input: PBMCs or a T cell subset sorted from them (not recorded which). As DNA, the CDR3 is TGTGCCAGCAGTTTTTTCCCGCCCGACAGAACAGATACGCAGTATTTT. Its protein product is CASSFFPPDRTDTQYF.